These 22 T cell receptor beta chains originate from one sample sequenced in a study of blood T cell repertoires in COVID-19. Produced via immunoSEQ multiplex PCR; TCRdb's table is partial and in-frame only. This table has tens of thousands of clones, under 90% appearing once. Sequencing input: peripheral blood. The receptors here all came from a woman aged 60 to 75 with acute or convalescent COVID-19.

This sequence joins TRBV19 and TRBJ2-1; 12 bases are a match to TRBD2. Germline V lookup: CDR1 LNHDA, CDR2 SQIVND (reference sequence). The ends lost 7 bases at V and 7 bases at J; junction bases unmatched: 8. The CDR3 consists of 15 residues. DNA of the CDR3: TGTGCCAGTACCCAGACTAGCGGGGGAAGGAATGAGCAGTTCTTC. It yields the protein CASTQTSGGRNEQFF.

The rearrangement uses TRBV9 and TRBJ1-2; D might be TRBD1 (6 bases). CDR1 and CDR2 from the germline V gene are SGDLS and YYNGEE. V was pared by 4 bases and J by 0 bases, with 13 bases between. The CDR3 consists of 15 residues. In DNA, the CDR3 is TGTGCCAGCAGCACTACAGGGCGTCCTAACTATGGCTACACCTTC. It translates to CASSTTGRPNYGYTF.

The chain combines TRBV5-1 with TRBJ2-2; 7 bases map to TRBD1. Germline V CDR1 and CDR2: SGHRS, YFSETQ. V lost 5 bases, J lost 4 bases, and 8 bases stayed unmatched. The CDR3 runs to 15 residues. The CDR3 protein is CASSGGQIFTGELFF. CDR3 nucleotide sequence: TGCGCCAGCAGTGGGGGACAGATCTTCACCGGGGAGCTGTTTTTT.

The chain has TRBV5-1 and TRBJ2-2; 10 bases map to TRBD2. Germline V CDR1 and CDR2: SGHRS, YFSETQ. This CDR3 is built from 15 residues. V lost 5 bases and J lost 3; bases outside the gene matches: 4. The CDR3 loop reads CASRPSGGYTGELFF. Written as DNA, the CDR3 is TGCGCCAGCAGGCCTAGCGGGGGATACACCGGGGAGCTGTTTTTT.

J is TRBJ1-5 and V is TRBV19; a possible D gene is TRBD1 (6 bases). The germline V and J ends were trimmed by 3 bases and 7 bases, with 16 bases remaining between them. The germline gives CDR1 LNHDA, CDR2 SQIVND (reference sequence). The CDR3 length is 15 residues. CDR3 DNA: TGTGCCAGTAGTATGGGGGGGGCCTCCGGACAGCCCCAGCATTTT. Its translation: CASSMGGASGQPQHF. The full variable domain, rest sourced from reference TRBV19 and TRBJ1-5, is DGGITQSPKYLFRKEGQNVTLSCEQNLNHDAMYWYRQDPGQGLRLIYYSQIVNDFQKGDIAEGYSVSREKKESFPLTVTSAQKNPTAFYLCASSMGGASGQPQHFGDGTRLSIL.

This clone was observed a few times. The rearrangement uses TRBV9 and TRBJ1-6; 8 nucleotides agree with TRBD1. The germline V gene has CDR1 SGDLS and CDR2 YYNGEE. This CDR3 comprises 17 residues. V dropped 3 bases and J dropped 7; count of bases not matched to a gene: 12. The CDR3 region is CASSGETRGRVNSPLHF. The CDR3 region has the DNA TGTGCCAGCAGCGGCGAAACCAGGGGGCGAGTGAATTCACCCCTCCACTTT.

The chain employs TRBV12-5 and TRBJ2-2, with 9 nucleotides matching TRBD1. Germline values: CDR1 LGHNT, CDR2 FRNRAP. Unmatched junction bases numbered 12, after V lost 3 bases and J lost 10 bases. CDR3 length equals 16 residues. The CDR3 DNA sequence: TGTGCTAGTGGTTTTATCGGGGACAGGGCCGTGGAGGAGCTGTTTTTT. This encodes CASGFIGDRAVEELFF. Full variable domain (missing parts from reference TRBV12-5 and TRBJ2-2): DARVTQTPRHKVTEMGQEVTMRCQPILGHNTVFWYRQTMMQGLELLAYFRNRAPLDDSGMPKDRFSAEMPDATLATLKIQPSEPRDSAVYFCASGFIGDRAVEELFFGEGSRLTVL.

This clone appeared a few times. The V call is TRBV2, the J call TRBJ1-1; D ambiguous. The CDR3 totals 15 residues. The germline V gene encodes CDR1 SNHLY and CDR2 FYNNEI. Trimming shortened V by 2 bases and J by 1 base, and 11 bases separated the two germline ends. In nucleotides, the CDR3 is TGTGCCAGCAGTGAACTGTGGGAGCCGAACACTGAAGCTTTCTTT. Translation gives CASSELWEPNTEAFF.

The chain joins TRBV29-1 to TRBJ2-5; D is ambiguous. In germline, CDR1 is SQVTM, CDR2 ANQGSEA. Deletions cut 6 bases from V and 4 bases from J, with 6 bases between. The CDR3 contains 10 residues. This chain's CDR3 is CSVLRETQYF. As DNA, the CDR3 is TGCAGCGTCTTGCGAGAGACCCAGTACTTC.

V gene TRBV7-3 combines with J gene TRBJ2-3; a possible D gene is TRBD1 (6 bases). V lost 3 bases and J 3 bases, leaving 7 bases between the germline ends. The CDR3 consists of 13 residues. From germline, CDR1 is SGHTA and CDR2 FQGTGA. DNA of the CDR3: TGTGCCAGCAGCTTCAGGGGTACAGATACGCAGTATTTT. Its translation: CASSFRGTDTQYF.

The rearrangement uses TRBV5-1 and TRBJ2-7; no clear D. Germline V gene lookup returns CDR1 SGHRS and CDR2 YFSETQ. CDR3 size: 15 residues. Trimming cost V 0 bases and J 0 bases, with 10 bases left between them. CDR3 coding DNA: TGCGCCAGCAGCTTGGAGCAGGCCCGCTCCTACGAGCAGTACTTC. Protein sequence: CASSLEQARSYEQYF.

The chain has TRBV19 and TRBJ1-6, with 8 bases identical to TRBD1. This CDR3 is 15 amino acids long. Germline CDR1 reads LNHDA; CDR2 reads SQIVND (reference sequence). Losses at the gene ends were 3 bases for V and 9 bases for J; bases not matched to a gene: 7. The CDR3 coding sequence is TGTGCCAGTAGTATCGCTGGACAGGGCGGTTCACCCCTCCACTTT. It translates to CASSIAGQGGSPLHF.

This chain joins TRBV7-9 and TRBJ2-1; tentative D call: TRBD1 (6 bases). Deletions cut 3 bases from V and 9 bases from J, with 15 bases between. Germline lookup yields CDR1 SEHNR and CDR2 FQNEAQ (reference sequence). CDR3 length equals 14 residues. The DNA for the CDR3 is TGTGCCAGCAGCTTTTTCTCTGGACAGCCTGAGCAGTTCTTC. It yields the protein CASSFFSGQPEQFF.

The genes are TRBV30 and TRBJ1-4, with 11 bases lining up with TRBD1. The germline V gene has CDR1 GTSNPN and CDR2 SVGIG (reference sequence). The CDR3 covers 12 residues. With V trimmed by 8 bases and J by 7 bases, 3 bases remained unmatched. CDR3 sequence (DNA): TGTGCCGGACAGGGGGCGCGTGAAAAACTGTTTTTT. Encoded protein: CAGQGAREKLFF. The whole variable domain, filled in from reference TRBV30 and TRBJ1-4, reads SQTIHQWPATLVQPVGSPLSLECTVEGTSNPNLYWYRQAAGRGLQLLFYSVGIGQISSEVPQNLSASRPQDRQFILSSKKLLLSDSGFYLCAGQGAREKLFFGSGTQLSVL.

This clone was counted a few times. The V gene is TRBV27, the J gene TRBJ2-1, with 13 nucleotides matching TRBD2. The CDR3 extends over 13 amino acids. CDR1 MNHEY and CDR2 SMNVEV come from the germline V gene (reference sequence). J was trimmed by 15 bases and V by 2 bases; bases with no gene match: 4. CDR3: CASSLTSGGERFF. The CDR3 region has the DNA TGTGCCAGCAGTTTAACTAGCGGGGGGGAACGGTTCTTC.

The J gene is TRBJ1-1, the V gene TRBV5-4; 11 nucleotides match TRBD1. V was clipped by 7 bases and J by 4 bases; unmatched bases: 9. CDR3 length: 15 residues. The germline CDR1 and CDR2 sequences are SGHNT and YYREEE (reference sequence). The DNA of the CDR3 is TGTGCCAGCTCCAGTCCCGGGACAGGGGGCACTGAAGCTTTCTTT. It yields the protein CASSSPGTGGTEAFF.

This clone was picked up a small number of times. The chain's CDR3 is CASSVFSIGYEQYF. The CDR3 coding sequence is TGCGCCAGCAGTGTATTTAGTATCGGCTACGAGCAGTACTTC. The chain uses TRBV10-2 and TRBJ2-7, with no clear D. The CDR3 runs 14 residues. CDR1 WSHSY and CDR2 SAAADI come from the germline V gene. Trimming cost V 4 bases and J 3 bases, with 13 bases left between them.

This clone occurred a few times. The chain joins TRBV9 to TRBJ1-1; 8 nucleotides align to TRBD1. V lost 3 bases, J lost 7 bases, and 5 bases stayed unmatched. The germline gives CDR1 SGDLS, CDR2 YYNGEE. This CDR3 is 13 amino acids long. CDR3 DNA: TGTGCCAGCAGCGCAGGACAGGGAGTTGAAGCTTTCTTT. Protein: CASSAGQGVEAFF.

The rearrangement uses TRBV7-2 and TRBJ1-4; D is unresolved. CDR3 length: 14 amino acids. Trimming removed 2 bases at V and 2 bases at J, with 6 bases between. Germline CDR1 SGHTA, CDR2 FQGNSA. The CDR3: CASSLSHTNEKLFF. For the CDR3, the DNA is TGTGCCAGCAGCTTAAGCCATACTAATGAAAAACTGTTTTTT. Filled out from reference TRBV7-2 and TRBJ1-4, the complete variable domain reads GAGVSQSPSNKVTEKGKDVELRCDPISGHTALYWYRQSLGQGLEFLIYFQGNSAPDKSGLPSDRFSAERTGGSVSTLTIQRTQQEDSAVYLCASSLSHTNEKLFFGSGTQLSVL.

CDR3 DNA sequence: TGTGCCAGTAGTATCTCCGGGACAGTCTCTGGAAACACCATATATTTT. It specifies CASSISGTVSGNTIYF. This chain links TRBV19 with TRBJ1-3, with TRBD1 identical over 7 bases. Per the germline V gene, CDR1 is LNHDA and CDR2 is SQIVND (reference sequence). The junction had 5 bases not matched to a gene; V was cut back by 3 bases and J by 0 bases. The CDR3 has 16 residues.

The V and J genes are TRBV6-6 and TRBJ2-1, with 9 bases that match TRBD2. Germline V gene data show CDR1 as MNHNY and CDR2 as SVGAGI (reference sequence). This CDR3 region has 15 residues. With 2 bases clipped from V and 7 bases from J, the junction kept 6 bases outside the gene matches. The CDR3 nucleotides are TGTGCCAGCAGTTACCTTGGTAGCGGGGGAAATGAGCAGTTCTTC. It codes for CASSYLGSGGNEQFF.

This clone was seen only a few times. V is TRBV12-3 or TRBV12-4 and J is TRBJ2-7, with unresolved D. V dropped 5 bases and J dropped 5 bases, with 10 bases sitting between them. This CDR3 has 12 amino acids. CDR3 in amino acids: CASSRTVNEQYF. The CDR3 nucleotides are TGTGCCAGCAGTCGCACAGTTAACGAGCAGTACTTC.